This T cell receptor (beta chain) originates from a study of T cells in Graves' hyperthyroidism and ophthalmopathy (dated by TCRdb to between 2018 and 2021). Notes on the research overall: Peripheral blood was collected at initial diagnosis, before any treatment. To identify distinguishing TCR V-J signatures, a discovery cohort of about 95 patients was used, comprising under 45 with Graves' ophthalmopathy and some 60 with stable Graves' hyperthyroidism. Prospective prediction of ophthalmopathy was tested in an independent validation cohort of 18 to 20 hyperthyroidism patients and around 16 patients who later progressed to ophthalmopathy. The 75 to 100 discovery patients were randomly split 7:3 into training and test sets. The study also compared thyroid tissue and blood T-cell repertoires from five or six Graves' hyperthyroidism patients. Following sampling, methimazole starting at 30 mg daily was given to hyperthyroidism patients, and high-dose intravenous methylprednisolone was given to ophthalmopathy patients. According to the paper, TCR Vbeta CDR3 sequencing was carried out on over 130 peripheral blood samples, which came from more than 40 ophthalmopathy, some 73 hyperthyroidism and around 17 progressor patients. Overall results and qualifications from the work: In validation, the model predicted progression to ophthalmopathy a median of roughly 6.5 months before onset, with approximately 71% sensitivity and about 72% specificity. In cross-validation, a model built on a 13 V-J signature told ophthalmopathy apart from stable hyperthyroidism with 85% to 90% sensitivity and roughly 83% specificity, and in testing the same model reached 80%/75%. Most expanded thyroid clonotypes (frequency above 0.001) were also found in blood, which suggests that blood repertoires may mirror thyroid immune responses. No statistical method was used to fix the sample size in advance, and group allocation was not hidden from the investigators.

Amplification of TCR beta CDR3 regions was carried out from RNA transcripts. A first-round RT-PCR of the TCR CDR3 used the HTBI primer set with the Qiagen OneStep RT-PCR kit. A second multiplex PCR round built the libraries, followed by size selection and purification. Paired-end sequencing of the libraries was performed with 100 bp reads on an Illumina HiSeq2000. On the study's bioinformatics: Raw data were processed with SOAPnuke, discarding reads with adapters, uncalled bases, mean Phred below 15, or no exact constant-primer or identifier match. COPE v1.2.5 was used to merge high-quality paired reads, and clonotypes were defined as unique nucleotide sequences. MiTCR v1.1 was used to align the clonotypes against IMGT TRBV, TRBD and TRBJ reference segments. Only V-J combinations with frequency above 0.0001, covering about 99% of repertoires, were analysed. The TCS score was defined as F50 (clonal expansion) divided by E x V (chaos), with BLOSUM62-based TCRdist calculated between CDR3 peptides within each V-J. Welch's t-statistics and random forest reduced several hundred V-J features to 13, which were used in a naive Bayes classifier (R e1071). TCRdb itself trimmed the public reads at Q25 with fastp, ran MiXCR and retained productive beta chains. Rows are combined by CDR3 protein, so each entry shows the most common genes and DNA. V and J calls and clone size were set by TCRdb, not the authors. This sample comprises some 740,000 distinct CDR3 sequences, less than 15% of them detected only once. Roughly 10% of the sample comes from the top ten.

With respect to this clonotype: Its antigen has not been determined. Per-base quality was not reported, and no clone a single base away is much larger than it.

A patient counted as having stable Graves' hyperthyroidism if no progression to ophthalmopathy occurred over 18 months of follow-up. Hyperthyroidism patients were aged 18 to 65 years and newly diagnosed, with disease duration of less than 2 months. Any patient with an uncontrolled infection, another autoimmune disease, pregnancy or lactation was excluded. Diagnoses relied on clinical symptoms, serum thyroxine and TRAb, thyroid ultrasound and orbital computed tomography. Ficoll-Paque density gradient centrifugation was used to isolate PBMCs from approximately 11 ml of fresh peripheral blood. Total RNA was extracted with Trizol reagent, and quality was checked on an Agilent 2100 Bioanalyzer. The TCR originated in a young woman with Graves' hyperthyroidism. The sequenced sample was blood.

The CDR3 is CSALTWTSGSLRRHDEQFF. Read as DNA, the sequence is TGCAGTGCCCTTACATGGACTAGCGGATCCCTCCGTCGGCACGATGAGCAGTTCTTC. This chain joins TRBV20-1 to TRBJ2-1; 10 central bases correspond to TRBD2. The CDR3 goes from the cysteine to the phenylalanine over 19 residues. The sequence is cut down to CDR3 DNA, 57 bases in frame from base 1. The germline V and J ends show losses of 6 bases and 8 bases respectively, and no gene match explains 25 bases of the junction. CDR1 and CDR2 are drawn from the germline V gene (reference sequence): DFQATT, SNEGSKA.